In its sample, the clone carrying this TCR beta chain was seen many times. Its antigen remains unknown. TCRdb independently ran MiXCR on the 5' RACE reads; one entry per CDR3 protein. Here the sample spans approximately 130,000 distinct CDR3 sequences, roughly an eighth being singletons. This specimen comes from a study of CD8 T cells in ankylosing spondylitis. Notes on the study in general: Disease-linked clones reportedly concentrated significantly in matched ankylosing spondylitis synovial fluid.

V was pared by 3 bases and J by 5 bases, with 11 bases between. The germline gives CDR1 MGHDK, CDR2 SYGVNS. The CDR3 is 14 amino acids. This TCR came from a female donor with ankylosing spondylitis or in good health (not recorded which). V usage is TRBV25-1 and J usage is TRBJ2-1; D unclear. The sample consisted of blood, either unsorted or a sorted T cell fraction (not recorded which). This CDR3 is CASSEPGRNNEQFF. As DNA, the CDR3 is TGTGCCAGCAGTGAGCCGGGCCGGAACAATGAGCAGTTCTTC. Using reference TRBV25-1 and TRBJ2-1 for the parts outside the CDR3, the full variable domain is EADIYQTPRYLVIGTGKKITLECSQTMGHDKMYWYQQDPGMELHLIHYSYGVNSTEKGDLSSESTVSRIRTEHFPLTLESARPSHTSQYLCASSEPGRNNEQFFGPGTRLTVL.